This T cell receptor (beta chain) is drawn from a study of blood T cell repertoires in COVID-19. Using immunoSEQ multiplex PCR, the repertoire was profiled, and TCRdb retains in-frame clones only, with some absent. The profile shows some 190,000 clones, 85% to 90% of them singletons. This CDR3 is 14 amino acids long. The germline V gene has CDR1 SGDLS and CDR2 YYNGEE. V lost 0 bases to trimming and J lost 7 bases; unmatched junction nucleotides: 4. The chain uses TRBV9 and TRBJ1-2, with 9 nucleotides matching TRBD1. This receptor was taken from a woman aged 60-70 years with acute or convalescent COVID-19. Sequenced sample: peripheral blood. This chain's CDR3 is CASSVDRGLLGYTF. The CDR3 nucleotides are TGTGCCAGCAGCGTAGACAGGGGGCTACTTGGCTACACCTTC.